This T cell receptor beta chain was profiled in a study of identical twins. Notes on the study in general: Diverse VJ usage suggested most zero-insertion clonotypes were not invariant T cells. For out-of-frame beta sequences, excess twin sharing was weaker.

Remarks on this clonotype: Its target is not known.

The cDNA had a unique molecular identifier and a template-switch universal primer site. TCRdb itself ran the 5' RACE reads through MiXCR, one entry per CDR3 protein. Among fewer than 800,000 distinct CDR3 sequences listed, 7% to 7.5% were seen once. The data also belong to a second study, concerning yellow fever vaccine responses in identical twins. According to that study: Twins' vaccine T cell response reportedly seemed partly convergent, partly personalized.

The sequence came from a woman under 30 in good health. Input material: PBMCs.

CDR3 nucleotides: TGCAGCGTTTACCCGGGGGCAGATACGCAGTATTTT. Its translation: CSVYPGADTQYF. This chain joins TRBV29-1 and TRBJ2-3; a weak D match, TRBD2 (6 bases). Germline V CDR1 and CDR2: SQVTM, ANQGSEA. This CDR3 contains 12 residues. Between the trimmed V and J ends, which lost 5 bases and 4 bases, there was a span of 10 bases.